The entry that follows covers one TCR beta chain sequence. The data were taken from a study of blood T cell repertoires in COVID-19. Study details: From the United States, Italy and Spain came samples of acute and convalescent COVID-19.

Here immunoSEQ multiplex PCR was the method, and the copy in TCRdb shows in-frame clones only, minus some. The data hold approximately 130,000 clones, with about 77% observed a single time. The material sequenced was peripheral blood. The receptor was derived from a man older than 75 with acute or convalescent COVID-19.

For the CDR3, the DNA is TGCGCCAGCAGCCCGGGACAGGGACCCTACAATGAGCAGTTCTTC. It specifies CASSPGQGPYNEQFF. V and J are TRBV4-3 and TRBJ2-1; 9 nucleotides line up with TRBD1. The trim removed 4 bases at V and 2 bases at J, leaving 3 bases unmatched. Germline-derived CDR1 and CDR2 are LGHNA and YSLEER. There are 15 residues in the CDR3.